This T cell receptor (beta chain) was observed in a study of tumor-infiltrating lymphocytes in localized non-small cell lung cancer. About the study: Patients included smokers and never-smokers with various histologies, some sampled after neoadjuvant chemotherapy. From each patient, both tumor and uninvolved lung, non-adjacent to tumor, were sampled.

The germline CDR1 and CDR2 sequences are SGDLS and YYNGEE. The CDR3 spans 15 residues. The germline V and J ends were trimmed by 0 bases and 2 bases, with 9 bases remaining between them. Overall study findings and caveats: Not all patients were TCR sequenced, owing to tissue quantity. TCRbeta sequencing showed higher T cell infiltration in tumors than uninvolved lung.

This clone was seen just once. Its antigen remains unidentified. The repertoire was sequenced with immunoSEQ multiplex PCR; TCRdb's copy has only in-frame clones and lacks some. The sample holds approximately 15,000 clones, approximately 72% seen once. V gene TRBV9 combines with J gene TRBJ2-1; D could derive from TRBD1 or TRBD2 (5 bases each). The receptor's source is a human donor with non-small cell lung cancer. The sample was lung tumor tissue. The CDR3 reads CASSVGGPPYNEQFF. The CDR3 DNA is TGTGCCAGCAGCGTAGGGGGACCGCCCTACAATGAGCAGTTCTTC.